The rows below give T cell receptor beta chains drawn from one sample of a study of post-analysis software for immune sequencing data. MiXCR, applied by TCRdb to the PCR reads, yields one record per CDR3 protein. The repertoire holds almost 700,000 distinct CDR3 sequences, 59% seen once, with roughly 12% in the top ten. The sample taken for sequencing was blood. Source of these receptors: a girl aged 2-10 years with multiple sclerosis. The CDR3 runs from the conserved cysteine through the conserved F or W. The D gene is left open where the match is weak. Clone size is stated in some rows and not others, as once, few, many or a class when expanded.

d_call,v_call,clone_size,j_call,cdr3_nt,cdr3_aa
.,TRBV5-1,.,TRBJ1-1,TGCGCCAGCAGCCCTGAGGCAGTCGAGACTGAAGCTTTCTTT,CASSPEAVETEAFF
.,TRBV2,few,TRBJ2-4,TGTGCCAGCAGTGAAGACCCTGTAGCCAAAAACATTCAGTACTTC,CASSEDPVAKNIQYF
.,TRBV25-1,.,TRBJ2-2,TGTGCCAGCAGTGAAGACTTTAAGGGGGGCCCAAGAGGCACCGGGGAGCTGTTTTTT,CASSEDFKGGPRGTGELFF
.,TRBV14,few,TRBJ2-3,TGTGCCAGCAGCCCCCTGGAGACAGTGTTTAGCACAGATACGCAGTATTTT,CASSPLETVFSTDTQYF
TRBD2,TRBV29-1,few,TRBJ2-1,TGCAGCTTCAGTAGGGCGGGAGAGGCCAATGAGCAGTTCTTC,CSFSRAGEANEQFF
.,TRBV7-2,.,TRBJ1-2,TGTGCCAGCAGCCGTAGTGCGGGGGGCGGCTATGGCTACACCTTC,CASSRSAGGGYGYTF
TRBD2,TRBV20-1,few,TRBJ2-1,TGCAGTGCGAATCCGCCGACTAGCGGTTCCTACAATGAGCAGTTCTTC,CSANPPTSGSYNEQFF
.,TRBV20-1,.,TRBJ1-1,TGCAGTGCTAGAGAGTCGGACACTGAAGCTTTCTTT,CSARESDTEAFF
.,TRBV5-1,few,TRBJ2-7,TGCGCCAGCAGCTCCGGGACCCGCGGGGAGCAGTACTTC,CASSSGTRGEQYF
TRBD2,TRBV10-1,few,TRBJ2-1,TGCGCCAGCAGTGAAGCGGGACCGTACAATGAGCAGTTCTTC,CASSEAGPYNEQFF
.,TRBV6-1,.,TRBJ1-5,TGTGCCAGCAGTGAATCCCAGGGTTATAATCAGCCCCAGCATTTT,CASSESQGYNQPQHF
TRBD1,TRBV12-3/TRBV12-4,.,TRBJ1-1,TGTGCCAGCAGCCGGACAGGGGGCGCGGGGACTGAAGCTTTCTTT,CASSRTGGAGTEAFF
TRBD1,TRBV12-3/TRBV12-4,.,TRBJ2-5,TGTGCCAGCGGCCCGAGGACAGGGGAAGAGACCCAGTACTTC,CASGPRTGEETQYF
.,TRBV6-1,.,TRBJ2-1,TGTGCCAGCAGTTCGGACGTCTCCTACAATGAGCAGTTCTTC,CASSSDVSYNEQFF
.,TRBV29-1,.,TRBJ2-5,TGCAGCGCTGAAGATCAGGGCAGGCAGTACTTC,CSAEDQGRQYF
.,TRBV29-1,few,TRBJ2-5,TGCAGCGTTGCTCCATGGAACGCTCAAGAGACCCAGTACTTC,CSVAPWNAQETQYF
.,TRBV20-1,few,TRBJ2-5,TGCAGTGCTAGAGATCGTAGGAGCGAAGAGACCCAGTACTTC,CSARDRRSEETQYF
TRBD2,TRBV5-4,.,TRBJ2-2,TGTGCCAGCAGCCTACCGGGACTAGCGGGAGAGACCGGGGAGCTGTTTTTT,CASSLPGLAGETGELFF
.,TRBV20-1,.,TRBJ2-3,TGCAGTGCTAGCGTCACGCGGAAACTAATCACAGATACGCAGTATTTT,CSASVTRKLITDTQYF
.,TRBV6-6,.,TRBJ2-1,TGTGCCAGCAGTTACGAAGGGGGGGGATCCCACAATGAGCAGTTCTTC,CASSYEGGGSHNEQFF
TRBD1,TRBV4-3,.,TRBJ2-5,TGCGCCAGCAGCCAAGATATGGACAGGGGGCAAGGGGAGACCCAGTACTTC,CASSQDMDRGQGETQYF
.,TRBV6-2/TRBV6-3,.,TRBJ1-2,TGTGCCAGCAGTTACCAGAAGAACTATGGCTACACCTTC,CASSYQKNYGYTF
TRBD1,TRBV19,few,TRBJ1-2,TGTGCCAGTAGTAGTCCCGACTCCGGGACAGGCTTTGGCTACACCTTC,CASSSPDSGTGFGYTF
.,TRBV6-6,.,TRBJ2-1,TGTGCCACCTCGCTTTCCTACAATGAGCAGTTCTTC,CATSLSYNEQFF
TRBD1,TRBV20-1,.,TRBJ1-2,TGCAGTGCGGAAGACAGGGGGCTTGGCTACACCTTC,CSAEDRGLGYTF
.,TRBV29-1,.,TRBJ1-1,TGCAGCGTTACCGAGGGACCGCCGAACACTGAAGCTTTCTTT,CSVTEGPPNTEAFF
.,TRBV20-1,.,TRBJ2-3,TGCAGTGCTCACAACCCTAGCACAGATACGCAGTATTTT,CSAHNPSTDTQYF
TRBD2,TRBV12-3/TRBV12-4,few,TRBJ2-1,TGTGCCAGCACCGGACTAGCGGGATCGTTGTTGGATGAGCAGTTCTTC,CASTGLAGSLLDEQFF
.,TRBV11-3,.,TRBJ1-1,TGTGCCAGCAGCTTAGAATGGAGGGAGGGAACGCTTGAAGCTTTCTTT,CASSLEWREGTLEAFF
TRBD1,TRBV12-3/TRBV12-4,.,TRBJ2-3,TGTGCCAGTAGTCGGGACAGGGCTACCACAGATACGCAGTATTTT,CASSRDRATTDTQYF
TRBD1,TRBV12-3/TRBV12-4,few,TRBJ1-2,TGTGCCAGCAGTCTGAGGGGGCGCAGTGGCTACACCTTC,CASSLRGRSGYTF
.,TRBV28,.,TRBJ2-1,TGTGCCAGCCAGAAAGAGGGAAGTTCGTACAATGAGCAGTTCTTC,CASQKEGSSYNEQFF
TRBD2,TRBV11-2,few,TRBJ2-1,TGTGCCAGCAGCTTAGCTAGGCTAGCGGTCTACAATGAGCAGTTCTTC,CASSLARLAVYNEQFF
.,TRBV4-3,.,TRBJ2-3,TGCGCCAGCAGCCAAGATATACAAGATACGCAGTATTTT,CASSQDIQDTQYF
.,TRBV20-1,.,TRBJ1-1,TGCAGTGCTAGTATCCAAGCGGGAGGGACTGAAGCTTTCTTT,CSASIQAGGTEAFF
.,TRBV6-6,.,TRBJ2-5,TGTGCCAGCAGTTACTCGCCGGGACCCCAAGAGACCCAGTACTTC,CASSYSPGPQETQYF
.,TRBV7-9,few,TRBJ2-5,TGTGCCAGCACCTCCCTGCCGGGAGCGAGGGAGACCCAGTACTTC,CASTSLPGARETQYF
.,TRBV29-1,.,TRBJ2-3,TGCAGCGTTGAAGATCCAACGCAGTATTTT,CSVEDPTQYF
TRBD1,TRBV27,.,TRBJ2-7,TGTGCCAGCAGAAAACCCGGGACAGGGCGCTACGAGCAGTACTTC,CASRKPGTGRYEQYF
.,TRBV7-9,.,TRBJ2-5,TGTGCCAGCAGCTTATTCGGGCCGAGGGAGACCCAGTACTTC,CASSLFGPRETQYF
TRBD2,TRBV11-2,.,TRBJ2-7,TGTGCCAGCAGCTTAGGGACTAGCGGGAACGCCTACTACTACGAGCAGTACTTC,CASSLGTSGNAYYYEQYF
TRBD2,TRBV6-5,.,TRBJ2-5,TGTGCCAGCAGTTACTCTACTAGCGGGGTCCAAGAGACCCAGTACTTC,CASSYSTSGVQETQYF
.,TRBV30,few,TRBJ2-7,TGTGCCTGGAGTGCCGGGACCGCCGGCTCCTACGAGCAGTACTTC,CAWSAGTAGSYEQYF
.,TRBV7-9,.,TRBJ2-7,TGTGCCAGCAGCCCCGGCGGTCGGGGCTACGAGCAGTACTTC,CASSPGGRGYEQYF
.,TRBV9,.,TRBJ2-1,TGTGCCAGCAGCGTAGGAAGTCATGAGCAGTTCTTC,CASSVGSHEQFF
TRBD2,TRBV7-2,.,TRBJ2-3,TGTGCCAGCAGCCCCCGTCTAGCGGGGCCTAGCACAGATACGCAGTATTTT,CASSPRLAGPSTDTQYF
TRBD1,TRBV6-5,.,TRBJ1-1,TGTGCCAGCAGTTACAATCCAGGGGGCCGGACTGAAGCTTTCTTT,CASSYNPGGRTEAFF
.,TRBV5-5,.,TRBJ2-1,TGTGCCAGCAGCTATTTTGGGGGGGCTATCAATGAGCAGTTCTTC,CASSYFGGAINEQFF
.,TRBV19,.,TRBJ2-6,TGTGCCAGTAGTATAGCCAGCTCTGGGGCCAACGTCCTGACTTTC,CASSIASSGANVLTF
.,TRBV5-1,few,TRBJ1-2,TGCGCCAGCGGGACCAGAGAAACCAACTATGGCTACACCTTC,CASGTRETNYGYTF
.,TRBV28,few,TRBJ1-6,TGTGCCAGCAGTCCCCCGAGAGGGGGGCATTCACCCCTCCACTTT,CASSPPRGGHSPLHF
.,TRBV2,.,TRBJ1-5,TGTGCCAGCAGTGAGGAGGCAGGGGACCGTCAGCCCCAGCATTTT,CASSEEAGDRQPQHF
.,TRBV9,few,TRBJ2-7,TGTGCCAGCAGCGTAGACGGCGCGGTAGGGACGCAGTACTTC,CASSVDGAVGTQYF
TRBD2,TRBV10-3,.,TRBJ2-1,TGTGCCATCCAAGGGTACCTCAGCGGGGGGGTGTCCTACAATGAGCAGTTCTTC,CAIQGYLSGGVSYNEQFF
.,TRBV11-2,.,TRBJ2-5,TGTGCCAGCAGATCGTTGGCAGGAAAGACCAATGAGCAGTACTTC,CASRSLAGKTNEQYF